These 2 T cell receptor beta chains came from one sample sequenced in a study of blood T cell repertoires in COVID-19. Only in-frame clones appear in the TCRdb table, and some are missing; sequencing was by immunoSEQ multiplex PCR. The sample contains around 200,000 clones, about four fifths of which appear only once. What was sequenced was peripheral blood. Receptors were obtained from a man in his fifties or sixties with active or convalescent COVID-19.

The chain links TRBV5-1 to TRBJ2-4; D unresolved. The V gene's germline CDR1 is SGHRS and CDR2 YFSETQ. The CDR3 length is 15 residues. Between the trimmed V and J ends, which lost 0 bases and 7 bases, there was a span of 14 bases. CDR3 coding DNA: TGCGCCAGCAGCTTGGCCACCCGCATTAGCAACATTCAGTACTTC. This translates into CASSLATRISNIQYF.

The chain uses TRBV6-2 or TRBV6-3 and TRBJ2-7; 7 nucleotides agree with TRBD2. The CDR3 contains 14 residues. V gave up 1 base and J gave up 5 bases; unmatched junction bases: 5. Germline V CDR1 and CDR2: MNHEY, SVGEGT. CDR3 region: CASSYWEGRDEQYF. In DNA form, the CDR3 reads TGTGCCAGCAGTTACTGGGAGGGACGCGACGAGCAGTACTTC.